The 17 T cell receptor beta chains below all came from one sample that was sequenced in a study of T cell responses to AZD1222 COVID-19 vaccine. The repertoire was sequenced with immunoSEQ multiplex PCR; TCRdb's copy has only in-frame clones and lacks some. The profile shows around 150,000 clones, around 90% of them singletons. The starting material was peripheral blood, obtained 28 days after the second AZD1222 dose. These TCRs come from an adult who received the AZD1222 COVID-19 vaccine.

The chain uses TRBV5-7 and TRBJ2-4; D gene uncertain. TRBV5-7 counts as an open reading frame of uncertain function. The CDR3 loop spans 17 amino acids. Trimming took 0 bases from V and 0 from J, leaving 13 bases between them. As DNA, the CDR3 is TGTGCCAGCAGCTTGGCGTTGAGGTGTGGAGCCAAAAACATTCAGTACTTC. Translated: CASSLALRCGAKNIQYF.

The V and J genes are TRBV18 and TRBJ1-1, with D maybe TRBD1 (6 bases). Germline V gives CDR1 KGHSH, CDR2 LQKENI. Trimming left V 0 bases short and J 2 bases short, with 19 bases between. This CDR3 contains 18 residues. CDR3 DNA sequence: TGTGCCAGCTCACCACCGGGGTTGTATCAGGGGTCCAACACTGAAGCTTTCTTT. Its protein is CASSPPGLYQGSNTEAFF.

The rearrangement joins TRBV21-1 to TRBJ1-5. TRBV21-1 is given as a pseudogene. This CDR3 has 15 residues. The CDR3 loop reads CASSKTGPTREPQHF. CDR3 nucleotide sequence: TGTGCCAGCAGCAAAACGGGCCCGACTAGGGAGCCCCAGCATTTT.

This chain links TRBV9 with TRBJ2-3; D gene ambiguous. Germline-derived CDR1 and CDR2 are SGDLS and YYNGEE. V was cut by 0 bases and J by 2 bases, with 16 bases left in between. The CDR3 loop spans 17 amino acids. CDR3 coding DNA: TGTGCCAGCAGCGTAGCTATCATAGGGTATAACACAGATACGCAGTATTTT. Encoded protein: CASSVAIIGYNTDTQYF.

The CDR3 coding sequence is TGTGCCAGCAGTGAAACGGGACAGGGGGCGAAATATGGCTACACCTTC. Protein product: CASSETGQGAKYGYTF. The rearrangement uses TRBV6-1 and TRBJ1-2, with 12 bases matching TRBD1. Trimming at V came to 2 bases and at J to 5 bases, leaving 6 bases not matched to a gene. The CDR3 has 16 amino acids. Germline V gene lookup returns CDR1 MNHNS and CDR2 SASEGT.

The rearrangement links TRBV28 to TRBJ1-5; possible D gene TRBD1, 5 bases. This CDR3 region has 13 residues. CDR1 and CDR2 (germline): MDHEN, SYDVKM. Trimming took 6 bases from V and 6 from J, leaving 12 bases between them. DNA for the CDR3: TGTGCCAGCAGCGGGACTCGGGGTCAGCCCCAGCATTTT. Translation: CASSGTRGQPQHF.

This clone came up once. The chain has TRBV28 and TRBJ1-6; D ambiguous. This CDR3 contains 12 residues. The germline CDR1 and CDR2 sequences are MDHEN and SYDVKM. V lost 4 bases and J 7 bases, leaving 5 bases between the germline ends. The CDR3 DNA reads TGTGCCAGCAGTTACAAGAATTCACCCCTCCACTTT. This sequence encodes CASSYKNSPLHF. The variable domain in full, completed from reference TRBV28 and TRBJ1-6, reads DVKVTQSSRYLVKRTGEKVFLECVQDMDHENMFWYRQDPGLGLRLIYFSYDVKMKEKGDIPEGYSVSREKKERFSLILESASTNQTSMYLCASSYKNSPLHFGNGTRLTVT.

In DNA form, the CDR3 reads TGTGCCAGCTCATCACAGGGGACAGGGAATGAAAAACTGTTTTTT. Translating gives CASSSQGTGNEKLFF. The chain is built from TRBV18 and TRBJ1-4, with TRBD1 matching over 9 bases. V was clipped by 5 bases and J by 5 bases; unmatched bases: 6. This CDR3 has 15 amino acids. Germline assignment: CDR1 KGHSH and CDR2 LQKENI. Combining the CDR3 with reference TRBV18 and TRBJ1-4 gives the whole variable domain NAGVMQNPRHLVRRRGQEARLRCSPMKGHSHVYWYRQLPEEGLKFMVYLQKENIIDESGMPKERFSAEFPKEGPSILRIQQVVRGDSAAYFCASSSQGTGNEKLFFGSGTQLSVL.

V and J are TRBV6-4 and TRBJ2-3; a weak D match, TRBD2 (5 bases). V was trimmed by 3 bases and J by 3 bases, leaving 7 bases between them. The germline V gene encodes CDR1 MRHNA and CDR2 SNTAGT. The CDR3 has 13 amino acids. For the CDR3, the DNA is TGTGCCAGCAGTGATGAGGGAACAGATACGCAGTATTTT. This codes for CASSDEGTDTQYF.

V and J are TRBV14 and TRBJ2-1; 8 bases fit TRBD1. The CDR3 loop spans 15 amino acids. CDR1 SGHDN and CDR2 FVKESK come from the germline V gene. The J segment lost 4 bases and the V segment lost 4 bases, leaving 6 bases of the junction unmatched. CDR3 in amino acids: CASSPWTGSYNEQFF. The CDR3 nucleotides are TGTGCCAGCAGCCCCTGGACAGGGTCTTACAATGAGCAGTTCTTC.

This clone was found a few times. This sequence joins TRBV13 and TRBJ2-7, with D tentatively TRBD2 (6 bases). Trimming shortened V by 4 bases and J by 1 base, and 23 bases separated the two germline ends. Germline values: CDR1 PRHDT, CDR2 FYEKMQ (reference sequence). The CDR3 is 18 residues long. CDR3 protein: CASSSTLEGGVVSYEQYF. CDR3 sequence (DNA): TGTGCCAGCAGCTCAACCCTCGAGGGCGGGGTGGTTTCCTACGAGCAGTACTTC.

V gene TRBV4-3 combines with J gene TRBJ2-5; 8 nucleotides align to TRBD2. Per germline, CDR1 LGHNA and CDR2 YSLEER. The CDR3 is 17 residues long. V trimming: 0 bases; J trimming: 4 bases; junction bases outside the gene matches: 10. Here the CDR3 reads CASSQEWFAAGGETQYF. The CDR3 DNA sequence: TGCGCCAGCAGCCAAGAGTGGTTTGCGGCGGGAGGAGAGACCCAGTACTTC.

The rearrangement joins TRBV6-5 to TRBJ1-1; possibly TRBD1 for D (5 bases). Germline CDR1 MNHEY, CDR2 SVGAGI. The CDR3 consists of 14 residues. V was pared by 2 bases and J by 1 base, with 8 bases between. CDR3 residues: CASSYIGGNTEAFF. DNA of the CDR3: TGTGCCAGCAGTTACATCGGGGGGAACACTGAAGCTTTCTTT.

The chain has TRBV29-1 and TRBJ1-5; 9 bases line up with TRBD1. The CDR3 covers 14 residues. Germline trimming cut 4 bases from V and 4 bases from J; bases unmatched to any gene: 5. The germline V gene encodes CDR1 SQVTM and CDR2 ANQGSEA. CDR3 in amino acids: CSVVDRGVNQPQHF. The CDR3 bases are TGCAGCGTTGTGGACAGGGGAGTAAATCAGCCCCAGCATTTT.

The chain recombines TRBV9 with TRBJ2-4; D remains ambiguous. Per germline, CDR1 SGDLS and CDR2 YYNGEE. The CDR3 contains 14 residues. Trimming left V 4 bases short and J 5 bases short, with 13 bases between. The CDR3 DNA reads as TGTGCCAGCAGCCCATACGGGTTGGAAAACATTCAGTACTTC. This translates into CASSPYGLENIQYF.

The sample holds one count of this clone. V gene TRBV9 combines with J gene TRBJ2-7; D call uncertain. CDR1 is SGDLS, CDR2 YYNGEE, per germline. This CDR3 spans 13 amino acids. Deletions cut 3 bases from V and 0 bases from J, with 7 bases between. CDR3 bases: TGTGCCAGCAGCGCAAGGGCCTCCTACGAGCAGTACTTC. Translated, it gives CASSARASYEQYF.

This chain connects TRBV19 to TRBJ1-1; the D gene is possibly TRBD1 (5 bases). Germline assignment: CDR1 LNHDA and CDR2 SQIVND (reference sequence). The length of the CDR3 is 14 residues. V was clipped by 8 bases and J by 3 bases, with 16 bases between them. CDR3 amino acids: CASVDGAGYTEAFF. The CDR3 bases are TGTGCCAGTGTCGACGGGGCGGGGTACACTGAAGCTTTCTTT.